This entry concerns a single T cell receptor beta chain. The CDR3 runs to 13 residues. Germline V CDR1 and CDR2: SGHAT, FQNNGV. The V end was cut by 3 bases, the J end by 5 bases, with 11 bases between. The sample is drawn from a study of T cell changes during pregnancy in multiple sclerosis. This table comes from immunoSEQ multiplex PCR, and its TCRdb copy is limited to in-frame clones, with some not included. Found here are about 92,000 clones, 80% to 95% of them singletons; the top ten hold 1.5% to 1.7%. The rearrangement uses TRBV11-2 and TRBJ2-7, with D possibly TRBD2 on 5 matching bases. The sequence was collected from a female donor with multiple sclerosis, enrolled in a pregnancy study. Sequenced here: peripheral blood, sampled in the first trimester of pregnancy. The CDR3 spells CASSFPGRDEQYF. For the CDR3, the DNA is TGTGCCAGCAGCTTCCCGGGAAGGGACGAGCAGTACTTC.